This T cell receptor beta chain was obtained from a study of PD-1 blockade in classical Hodgkin lymphoma. Some clones are missing from TCRdb's copy, which holds only in-frame ones; the method was immunoSEQ multiplex PCR. The sample contains 20,000 to 25,000 clones, 60% to 80% of which appear only once. In germline, CDR1 is MDHEN, CDR2 SYDVKM. Between the trimmed V and J ends, which lost 7 bases and 6 bases, there was a span of 10 bases. The CDR3 extends over 12 amino acids. Time point in this sample: cycle 4 day 1 (C4D1), after five to seven weeks of nivolumab. Relapses following autologous stem cell transplantation were seen in all patients, with brentuximab vedotin exposure varying.

The source is a human donor with classical Hodgkin lymphoma. The sample was peripheral blood mononuclear cells (PBMCs), taken before the fourth cycle of nivolumab. The chain couples TRBV28 to TRBJ1-5; unclear D gene. The CDR3 nucleotides are TGTGCCAGCAACCTTGGGCCTCAGCCCCAGCATTTT. It encodes CASNLGPQPQHF.